Here is one TCR beta chain with its context. Source study methods: Reference gene primers were amplified, and this amplification served to estimate nucleated cell counts. The data were produced by immunoSEQ multiplex PCR, yet TCRdb's version contains in-frame clones alone and is incomplete. D and trimming come from the DNA, and the V and J calls and clone size come from that table. The sample includes roughly 500,000 clones, approximately 85% of them seen just once. The data originate from a study of blood T cell repertoires in COVID-19. Background on the study: PBMCs, B-cell-depleted T cells, or T cells were the source of the cDNA or gDNA that made up the material.

The CDR3 runs 15 residues. The J segment lost 5 bases and the V segment lost 4 bases, leaving 8 bases of the junction unmatched. Germline CDR1 and CDR2: MNHEY and SMNVEV (reference sequence). The receptor was derived from a human donor in a cohort sampled during active COVID-19. V usage is TRBV27 and J usage is TRBJ2-1; 7 bases agree with TRBD2. Input material: peripheral blood. The CDR3 DNA sequence: TGTGCCAGCAGTTCCCAGCGGGATGGTCACAATGAGCAGTTCTTC. It encodes CASSSQRDGHNEQFF.